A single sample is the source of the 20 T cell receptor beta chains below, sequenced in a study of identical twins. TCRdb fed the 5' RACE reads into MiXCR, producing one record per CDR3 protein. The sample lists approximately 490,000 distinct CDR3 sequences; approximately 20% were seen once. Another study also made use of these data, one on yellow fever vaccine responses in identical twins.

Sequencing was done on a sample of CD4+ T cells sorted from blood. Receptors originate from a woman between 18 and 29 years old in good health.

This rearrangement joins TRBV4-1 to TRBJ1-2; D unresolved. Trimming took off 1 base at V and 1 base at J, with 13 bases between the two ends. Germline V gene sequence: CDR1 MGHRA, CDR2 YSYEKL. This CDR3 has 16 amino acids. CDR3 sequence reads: CASSQGKLDFNYGYTF. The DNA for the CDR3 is TGCGCCAGCAGCCAAGGGAAGTTAGACTTTAACTATGGCTACACCTTC.

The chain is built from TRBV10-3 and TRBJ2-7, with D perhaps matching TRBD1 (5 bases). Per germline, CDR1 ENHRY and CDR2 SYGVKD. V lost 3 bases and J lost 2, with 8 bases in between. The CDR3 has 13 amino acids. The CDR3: CAISDRDPYEQYF. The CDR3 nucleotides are TGTGCCATCAGTGACAGGGATCCCTACGAGCAGTACTTC.

The CDR3 DNA is TGTGCCAGCTCACCCTTGTCAGACGGCTATGGCTACACCTTC. Its translation: CASSPLSDGYGYTF. The chain uses TRBV18 and TRBJ1-2; D gene ambiguous. Trimming took 3 bases from V and 4 from J, leaving 12 bases between them. CDR1 and CDR2 from the germline V gene are KGHSH and LQKENI. The CDR3 length is 14 residues.

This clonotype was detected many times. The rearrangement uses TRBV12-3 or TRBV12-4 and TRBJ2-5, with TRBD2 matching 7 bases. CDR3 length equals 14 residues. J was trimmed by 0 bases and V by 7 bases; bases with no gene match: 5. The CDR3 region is CASNPSGNQETQYF. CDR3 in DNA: TGTGCCAGCAATCCCAGCGGGAACCAAGAGACCCAGTACTTC.

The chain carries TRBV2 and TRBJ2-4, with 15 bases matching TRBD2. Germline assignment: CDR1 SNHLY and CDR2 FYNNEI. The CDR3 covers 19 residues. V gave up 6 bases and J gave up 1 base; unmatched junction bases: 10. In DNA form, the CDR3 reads TGTGCCAGCAGCCCGGAGGGGACTAGCGGGAGGTGGGCCAAAAACATTCAGTACTTC. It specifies CASSPEGTSGRWAKNIQYF.

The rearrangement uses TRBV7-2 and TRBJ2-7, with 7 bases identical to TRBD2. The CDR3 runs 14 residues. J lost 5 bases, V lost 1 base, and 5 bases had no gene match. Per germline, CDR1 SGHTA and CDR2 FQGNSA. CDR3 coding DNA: TGTGCCAGCAGCTTAGGGCCTAGCGGACACGAGCAGTACGTC. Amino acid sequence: CASSLGPSGHEQYV.

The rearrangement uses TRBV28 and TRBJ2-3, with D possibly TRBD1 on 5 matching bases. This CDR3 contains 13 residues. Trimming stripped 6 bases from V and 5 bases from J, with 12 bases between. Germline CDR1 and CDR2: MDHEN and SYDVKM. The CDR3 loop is CASSRWTIDTQYF. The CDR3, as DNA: TGTGCCAGCAGCCGATGGACAATAGATACGCAGTATTTT.

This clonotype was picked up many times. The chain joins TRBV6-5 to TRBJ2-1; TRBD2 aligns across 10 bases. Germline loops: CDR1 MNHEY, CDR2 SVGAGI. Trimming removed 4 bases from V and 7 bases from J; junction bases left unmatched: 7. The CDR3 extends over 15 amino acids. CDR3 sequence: CASSSYRSGGNEQFF. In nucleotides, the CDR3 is TGTGCCAGCAGTTCGTATCGTAGCGGGGGGAATGAGCAGTTCTTC.

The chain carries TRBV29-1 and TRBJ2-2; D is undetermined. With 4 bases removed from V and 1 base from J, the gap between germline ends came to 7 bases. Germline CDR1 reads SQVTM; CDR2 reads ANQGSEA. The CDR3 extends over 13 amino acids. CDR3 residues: CSVGVGNTGELFF. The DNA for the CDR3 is TGCAGCGTTGGTGTGGGGAACACCGGGGAGCTGTTTTTT.

The CDR3 spells CASSSTQFGRQYF. CDR3 nucleotides: TGTGCCAGCAGTTCTACTCAGTTTGGGAGGCAGTATTTT. This chain links TRBV6-4 with TRBJ2-3; TRBD2 is a possible D gene (5 bases). CDR1 MRHNA and CDR2 SNTAGT come from the germline V gene. CDR3 length equals 13 residues. Trimming removed 5 bases at V and 11 bases at J, with 17 bases between.

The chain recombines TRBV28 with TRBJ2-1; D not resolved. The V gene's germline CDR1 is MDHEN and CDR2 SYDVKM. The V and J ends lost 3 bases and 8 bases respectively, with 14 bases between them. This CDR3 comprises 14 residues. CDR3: CASSFRQASDEQFF. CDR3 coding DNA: TGTGCCAGCAGTTTCCGGCAGGCAAGCGATGAGCAGTTCTTC.

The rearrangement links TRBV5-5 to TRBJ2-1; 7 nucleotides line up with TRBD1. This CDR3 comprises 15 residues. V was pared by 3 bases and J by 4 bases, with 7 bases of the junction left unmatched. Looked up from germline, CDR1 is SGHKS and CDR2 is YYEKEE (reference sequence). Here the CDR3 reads CASSSTGWGYNEQFF. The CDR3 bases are TGTGCCAGCAGCTCGACAGGGTGGGGGTACAATGAGCAGTTCTTC.

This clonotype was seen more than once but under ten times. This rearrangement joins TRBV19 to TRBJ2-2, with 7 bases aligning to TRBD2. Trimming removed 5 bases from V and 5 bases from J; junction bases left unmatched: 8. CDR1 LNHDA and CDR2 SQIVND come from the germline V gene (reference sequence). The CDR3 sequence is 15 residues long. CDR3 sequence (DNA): TGTGCCAGTAGTCGCGGGAGAACCGGAACCGGGGAGCTGTTTTTT. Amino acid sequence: CASSRGRTGTGELFF. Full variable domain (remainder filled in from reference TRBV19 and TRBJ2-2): DGGITQSPKYLFRKEGQNVTLSCEQNLNHDAMYWYRQDPGQGLRLIYYSQIVNDFQKGDIAEGYSVSREKKESFPLTVTSAQKNPTAFYLCASSRGRTGTGELFFGEGSRLTVL.

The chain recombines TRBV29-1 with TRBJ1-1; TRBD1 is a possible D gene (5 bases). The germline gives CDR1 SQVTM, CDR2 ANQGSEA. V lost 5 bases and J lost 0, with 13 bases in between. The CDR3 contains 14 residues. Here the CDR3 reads CSVKESGLNTEAFF. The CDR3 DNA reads TGCAGCGTTAAGGAGTCGGGACTGAACACTGAAGCTTTCTTT.

The CDR3 DNA reads as TGTGCCAGCAGCGGCCAGGACAGGGCGAGGGATGAGCAGTTCTTC. It encodes CASSGQDRARDEQFF. The chain recombines TRBV7-9 with TRBJ2-1, with 8 bases aligning to TRBD1. Germline assignment: CDR1 SEHNR and CDR2 FQNEAQ (reference sequence). The J segment lost 8 bases and the V segment lost 5 bases, leaving 11 bases of the junction unmatched. The CDR3 covers 15 residues.

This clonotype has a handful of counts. This chain's CDR3 is CSARDGVYNSPLHF. In nucleotides, the CDR3 is TGCAGTGCTAGAGATGGCGTTTATAATTCACCCCTCCACTTT. The rearrangement joins TRBV20-1 to TRBJ1-6; D remains ambiguous. Trimming left V 0 bases short and J 4 bases short, with 7 bases between. Germline V lookup: CDR1 DFQATT, CDR2 SNEGSKA (reference sequence). The CDR3 runs to 14 residues.

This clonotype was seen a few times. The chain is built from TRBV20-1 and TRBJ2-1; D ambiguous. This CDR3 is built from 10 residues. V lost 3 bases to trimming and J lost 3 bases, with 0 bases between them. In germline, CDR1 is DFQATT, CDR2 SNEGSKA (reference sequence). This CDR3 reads CSASYNEQFF. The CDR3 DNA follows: TGCAGTGCTAGCTACAATGAGCAGTTCTTC.

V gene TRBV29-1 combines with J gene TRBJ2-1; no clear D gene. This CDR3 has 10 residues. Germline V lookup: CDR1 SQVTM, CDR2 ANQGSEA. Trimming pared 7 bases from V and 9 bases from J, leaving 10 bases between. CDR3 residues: CSALSPEQFF. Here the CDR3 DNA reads TGCAGCGCTTTGTCCCCTGAGCAGTTCTTC.

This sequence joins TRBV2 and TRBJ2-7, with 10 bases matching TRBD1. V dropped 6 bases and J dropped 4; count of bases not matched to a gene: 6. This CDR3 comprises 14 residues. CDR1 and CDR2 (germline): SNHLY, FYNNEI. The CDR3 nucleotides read TGTGCCAGCAGGGGGACAGGGGCCGAGTACGAGCAGTACTTC. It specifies CASRGTGAEYEQYF.

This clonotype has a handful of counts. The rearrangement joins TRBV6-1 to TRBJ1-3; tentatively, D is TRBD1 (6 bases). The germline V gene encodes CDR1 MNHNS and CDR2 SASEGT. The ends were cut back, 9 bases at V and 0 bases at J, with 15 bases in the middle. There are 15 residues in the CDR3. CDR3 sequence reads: CASSPGQYSGNTIYF. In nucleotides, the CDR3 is TGTGCCAGTTCTCCGGGACAATACTCTGGAAACACCATATATTTT.